These 17 T cell receptor beta chains were sequenced from one sample in a study of neoadjuvant nivolumab and ipilimumab in lung cancer. Clones were read by immunoSEQ multiplex PCR, and TCRdb kept only the in-frame ones, dropping some. The sample lists 30,000 or so clones, roughly 90% occurring once. Sequencing used peripheral blood, obtained after neoadjuvant nivolumab, alone or with ipilimumab, at or shortly before surgery. The receptor source for this set is an adult with non-small cell lung cancer.

The chain recombines TRBV6-6 with TRBJ2-3, with a weak D call TRBD2 (5 bases). V was trimmed by 2 bases and J by 2 bases, leaving 11 bases between them. Germline lookup yields CDR1 MNHNY and CDR2 SVGAGI (reference sequence). This CDR3 has 15 residues. This CDR3 is CASSYGGENTDTQYF. The CDR3 region has the DNA TGTGCCAGCAGTTACGGTGGGGAGAACACAGATACGCAGTATTTT.

The chain recombines TRBV6-5 with TRBJ2-7; a possible D gene is TRBD1 (5 bases). CDR1 MNHEY and CDR2 SVGAGI come from the germline V gene. V was trimmed by 2 bases and J by 2 bases, leaving 10 bases between them. This CDR3 region has 14 residues. The CDR3 nucleotides are TGTGCCAGCAGTTACGCAGGGCCCCCCTACGAGCAGTACTTC. Protein sequence: CASSYAGPPYEQYF.

The rearrangement joins TRBV7-2 to TRBJ1-5; D gene unclear. The ends were cut back, 5 bases at V and 0 bases at J, with 14 bases in the middle. The CDR3 consists of 16 residues. CDR1 SGHTA and CDR2 FQGNSA come from the germline V gene. CDR3 sequence: CASSPGVQSSNQPQHF. The CDR3 DNA follows: TGTGCCAGCAGCCCCGGAGTACAGAGTAGCAATCAGCCCCAGCATTTT.

The V and J genes are TRBV10-2 and TRBJ2-7, with D hard to call. The CDR3 consists of 13 residues. The V gene's germline CDR1 is WSHSY and CDR2 SAAADI. Trimming left V 6 bases short and J 7 bases short, with 16 bases between. This CDR3 is CASRPPGLGEQYF. Here the CDR3 DNA reads TGCGCCAGCAGGCCTCCCGGGTTGGGGGAGCAGTACTTC.

The V and J genes are TRBV11-1 and TRBJ2-5; 8 positions match TRBD2. With 2 bases clipped from V and 0 bases from J, the junction kept 2 bases outside the gene matches. The CDR3 contains 15 residues. CDR1 and CDR2 from the germline V gene are SGHAT and FQDESV (reference sequence). This chain's CDR3 is CASSLTAGDQETQYF. As DNA, the CDR3 is TGTGCCAGCAGCTTAACAGCGGGAGACCAAGAGACCCAGTACTTC.

The J gene is TRBJ2-1, the V gene TRBV29-1, with 9 positions matching TRBD1. The CDR3 has 14 residues. Germline CDR1 and CDR2: SQVTM and ANQGSEA. V shed 2 bases and J 4 bases; nucleotides not matched to a gene: 3. The CDR3 sequence is CSVERGQGYNEQFF. Written as DNA, the CDR3 is TGCAGCGTTGAACGGGGACAGGGATACAATGAGCAGTTCTTC.

This clone was found once. The rearrangement uses TRBV5-4 and TRBJ2-7; D is possibly TRBD1 (5 bases). Looked up from germline, CDR1 is SGHNT and CDR2 is YYREEE (reference sequence). The CDR3 loop spans 13 amino acids. V shed 2 bases and J shed 5 bases, with 11 bases lying between them. Here the CDR3 reads CASSFWSGNEQYF. In nucleotides, the CDR3 is TGTGCCAGCAGCTTTTGGTCAGGGAACGAGCAGTACTTC.

This clone was picked up one time. CDR3 sequence reads: CASSLDRGRNQPQHF. CDR3 DNA: TGTGCCAGCAGCTTGGACAGGGGGAGAAATCAGCCCCAGCATTTT. This sequence joins TRBV5-5 and TRBJ1-5; 8 positions match TRBD1. The germline V gene encodes CDR1 SGHKS and CDR2 YYEKEE (reference sequence). This CDR3 spans 15 amino acids. Trimming removed 0 bases from V and 4 bases from J; junction bases left unmatched: 3.

This chain uses TRBV11-2 with TRBJ1-4; 7 bases match TRBD1. This CDR3 region has 11 residues. V lost 6 bases to trimming and J lost 13 bases; unmatched junction nucleotides: 5. Looked up from germline, CDR1 is SGHAT and CDR2 is FQNNGV. The CDR3 coding sequence is TGTGCCAGCAGTCTACGGACAGGACTGTTTTTT. It specifies CASSLRTGLFF.

The gene calls are TRBV7-9 and TRBJ2-2; perhaps TRBD2 as D (7 bases). CDR1 SEHNR and CDR2 FQNEAQ come from the germline V gene (reference sequence). Trimming took off 1 base at V and 3 bases at J, with 12 bases between the two ends. The CDR3 runs to 16 residues. Written as DNA, the CDR3 is TGTGCCAGCAGCTTAGTAATCGGGGGGCACACCGGGGAGCTGTTTTTT. This encodes CASSLVIGGHTGELFF.

The chain is built from TRBV7-9 and TRBJ2-5, with unresolved D. V was clipped by 5 bases and J by 1 base, with 17 bases between them. The CDR3 sequence is 16 residues long. From germline, CDR1 is SEHNR and CDR2 FQNEAQ (reference sequence). The chain's CDR3 is CASSPRKRRGQETQYF. The CDR3 DNA sequence: TGTGCCAGCAGCCCCCGGAAGAGGAGAGGCCAAGAGACCCAGTACTTC. The whole variable domain, remainder taken from reference TRBV7-9 and TRBJ2-5, is DTGVSQNPRHKITKRGQNVTFRCDPISEHNRLYWYRQTLGQGPEFLTYFQNEAQLEKSRLLSDRFSAERPKGSFSTLEIQRTEQGDSAMYLCASSPRKRRGQETQYFGPGTRLLVL.

The genes are TRBV18 and TRBJ2-5; 9 nucleotides line up with TRBD1. CDR3 length: 15 residues. CDR1 is KGHSH and CDR2 is LQKENI in the germline V gene. With V trimmed by 2 bases and J by 5 bases, 6 bases remained unmatched. CDR3 amino acids: CASSPSGQGVETQYF. The CDR3 DNA sequence: TGTGCCAGCTCACCATCGGGACAGGGTGTGGAGACCCAGTACTTC.

The chain uses TRBV5-1 and TRBJ2-1; 15 nucleotides agree with TRBD2. J lost 8 bases, V lost 4 bases, and 10 bases had no gene match. CDR1 and CDR2 from the germline V gene are SGHRS and YFSETQ. The CDR3 is made up of 17 amino acids. CDR3 loop: CASSPTGTSGGLYEQFF. CDR3 bases: TGCGCCAGCAGCCCTACCGGGACTAGCGGGGGGTTGTATGAGCAGTTCTTC.

The chain links TRBV7-3 to TRBJ2-3; 9 nucleotides align to TRBD1. Unmatched junction bases numbered 10, after V lost 4 bases and J lost 5 bases. The germline V gene has CDR1 SGHTA and CDR2 FQGTGA. There are 16 residues in the CDR3. The CDR3 loop is CASSSGGTGSLDTQYF. The CDR3 bases are TGTGCCAGCAGCTCTGGGGGGACAGGGAGTCTAGATACGCAGTATTTT. Filled out from reference TRBV7-3 and TRBJ2-3, the complete variable domain reads GAGVSQTPSNKVTEKGKYVELRCDPISGHTALYWYRQSLGQGPEFLIYFQGTGAADDSGLPNDRFFAVRPEGSVSTLKIQRTERGDSAVYLCASSSGGTGSLDTQYFGPGTRLTVL.

CDR3 in amino acids: CASSIGQPYGYTF. CDR3 DNA sequence: TGCGCCAGCAGCATCGGACAGCCCTATGGCTACACCTTC. The chain links TRBV5-1 to TRBJ1-2; D is possibly TRBD1 (6 bases). Germline lookup yields CDR1 SGHRS and CDR2 YFSETQ. With 4 bases removed from V and 4 bases from J, the gap between germline ends came to 11 bases. The CDR3 sequence is 13 residues long.

The V call is TRBV29-1, the J call TRBJ2-1; tentatively, D is TRBD1 or TRBD2 (5 bases each). The CDR3 is made up of 12 amino acids. V dropped 6 bases and J dropped 2 bases, with 8 bases sitting between them. CDR1 is SQVTM and CDR2 is ANQGSEA in the germline V gene. CDR3 protein: CSVGTTYNEQFF. The DNA of the CDR3 is TGCAGCGTGGGGACGACCTACAATGAGCAGTTCTTC.

The J gene is TRBJ1-2, the V gene TRBV7-2; TRBD1 matches 8 bases. The trim removed 5 bases at V and 5 bases at J, leaving 10 bases unmatched. The CDR3 spans 15 residues. Germline V CDR1 and CDR2: SGHTA, FQGNSA. CDR3 protein: CASSPRDRLLYGYTF. In DNA, the CDR3 is TGTGCCAGCAGCCCCCGGGACAGGCTACTATATGGCTACACCTTC.